This T cell receptor beta chain was sequenced for a study of CD8 T cells in ankylosing spondylitis. This clonotype was observed a few times. Its matching antigen is unknown. V lost 2 bases to trimming and J lost 3 bases, with 11 bases between them. This CDR3 contains 16 residues. 5'-RACE, quantitative and with molecular barcodes, yielded the TCR beta libraries. TCRdb redid the calling of the 5' RACE reads with MiXCR, one entry per CDR3 protein. Counted here are about 280,000 distinct CDR3 sequences, approximately 20% occurring once; the ten biggest clones make up 7.5% to 9%. General study findings and limits: Reportedly, matched ankylosing spondylitis synovial fluid was significantly enriched for disease-linked clones. What seemed typical of ankylosing spondylitis blood was a TCR beta motif built from 8 or 9 highly homologous variants. In the blood and synovial fluid of reactive arthritis, some motif variants had been previously reported.

The receptor's source is a male donor with ankylosing spondylitis or in good health (not recorded which). The source material was blood, either unsorted or a sorted T cell fraction (not recorded which). V gene TRBV12-3 or TRBV12-4 combines with J gene TRBJ1-6, with D possibly matching TRBD1 (6 bases). The CDR3 nucleotides are TGTGCCAGCAGTTTAAGGGGGGGCCACTATAATTCACCCCTCCACTTT. This translates into CASSLRGGHYNSPLHF.